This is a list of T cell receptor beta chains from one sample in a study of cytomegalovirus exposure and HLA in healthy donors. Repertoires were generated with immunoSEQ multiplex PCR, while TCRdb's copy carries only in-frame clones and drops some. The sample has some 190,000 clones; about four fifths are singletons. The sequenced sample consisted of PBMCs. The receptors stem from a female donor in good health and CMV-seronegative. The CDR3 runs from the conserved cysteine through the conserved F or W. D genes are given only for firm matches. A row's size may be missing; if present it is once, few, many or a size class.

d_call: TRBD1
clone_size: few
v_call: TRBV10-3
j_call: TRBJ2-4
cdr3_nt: TGTGCCATCAGTCGACAGGGGCAACAAAACATTCAGTACTTC
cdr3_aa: CAISRQGQQNIQYF

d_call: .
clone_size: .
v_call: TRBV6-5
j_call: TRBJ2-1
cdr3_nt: TGTGCCAGCAGGAGCGGGGACAGGAGATACAATGAGCAGTTCTTC
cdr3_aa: CASRSGDRRYNEQFF

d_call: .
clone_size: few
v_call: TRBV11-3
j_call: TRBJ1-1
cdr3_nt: TGTGCCAGCAGCTTAAACAGACCCCGAGAAGCTTTCTTT
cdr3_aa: CASSLNRPREAFF

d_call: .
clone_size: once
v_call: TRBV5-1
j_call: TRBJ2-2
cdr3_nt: TGCGCCAGTTCTCGACAGGAGAACACCGGGGAGCTGTTTTTT
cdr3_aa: CASSRQENTGELFF

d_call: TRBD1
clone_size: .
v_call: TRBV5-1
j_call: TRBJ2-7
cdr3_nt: TGCGCCAGCAGCCGGAATGGACAGGCCTACGAGCAGTACTTC
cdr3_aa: CASSRNGQAYEQYF

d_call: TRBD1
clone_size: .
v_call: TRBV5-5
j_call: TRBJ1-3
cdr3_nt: TGTGCCAGCAGCTTTTCCCCAGGGGGCTCTGGAAACACCATATATTTT
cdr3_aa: CASSFSPGGSGNTIYF

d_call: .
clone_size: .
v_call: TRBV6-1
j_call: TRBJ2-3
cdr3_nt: TGTGCCAGCAGTGGCGCCCTGGGCCTTAATACGCAGTATTTT
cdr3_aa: CASSGALGLNTQYF

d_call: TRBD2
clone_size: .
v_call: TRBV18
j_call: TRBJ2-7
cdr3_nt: TGTGCCAGCGGCGGGGGGCCCGTCTCCTACGAGCAGTACTTC
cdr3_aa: CASGGGPVSYEQYF

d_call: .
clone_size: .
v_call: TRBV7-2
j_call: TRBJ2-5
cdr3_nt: TGTGCCAGCAGCTTAGTTAGTGGCAGGGGATTTGAGACCCAGTACTTC
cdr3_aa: CASSLVSGRGFETQYF

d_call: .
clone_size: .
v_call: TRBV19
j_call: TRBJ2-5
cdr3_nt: TGTGCCAGTAGTGTGAGTGCCCAAGAGACCCAGTACTTC
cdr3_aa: CASSVSAQETQYF

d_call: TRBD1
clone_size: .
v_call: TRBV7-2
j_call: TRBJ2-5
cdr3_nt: TGTGCCAGCAGCCGGAGGACAGGAGCGCAAGAGACCCAGTACTTC
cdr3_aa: CASSRRTGAQETQYF

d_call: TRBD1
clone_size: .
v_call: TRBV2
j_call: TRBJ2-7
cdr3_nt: TGTGCCAGCAGTGAACAGGGGGATCTCTACGAGCAGTACTTC
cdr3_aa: CASSEQGDLYEQYF

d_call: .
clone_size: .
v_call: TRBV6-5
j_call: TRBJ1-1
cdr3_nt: TGTGCCAGCAGTTTCTCCACTCGGAACACTGAAGCTTTCTTT
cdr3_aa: CASSFSTRNTEAFF

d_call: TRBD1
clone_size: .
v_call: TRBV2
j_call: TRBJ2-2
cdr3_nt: TGTGCCAGCGAAGGGCGGACAGGGGCCGGGGAGCTGTTTTTT
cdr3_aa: CASEGRTGAGELFF

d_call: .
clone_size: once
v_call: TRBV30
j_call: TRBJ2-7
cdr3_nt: TGTGCCTGGAGTGCCAATCTATACTACGAGCAGTACTTC
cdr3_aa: CAWSANLYYEQYF

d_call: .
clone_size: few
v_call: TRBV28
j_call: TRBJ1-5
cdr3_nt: TGTGCCAGCAGTTCCCACCAAGACAGTGACCCAGGGCCCCAGCATTTT
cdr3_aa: CASSSHQDSDPGPQHF

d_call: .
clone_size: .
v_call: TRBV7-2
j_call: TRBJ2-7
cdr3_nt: TGTGCCAGCAGCTTCTGGGGGGGCGAGGAGCAGTACTTC
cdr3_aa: CASSFWGGEEQYF

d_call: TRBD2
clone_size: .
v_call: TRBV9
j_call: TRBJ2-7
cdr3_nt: TGTGCCAGCAGCGTAGAGCTGACTAGCGGGGGCATGGGGTACGAGCAGTACTTC
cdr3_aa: CASSVELTSGGMGYEQYF

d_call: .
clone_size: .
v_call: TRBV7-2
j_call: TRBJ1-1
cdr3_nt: TGTGCCAGCAGCTTAGAAGGGGGAGGGGACACTGAAGCTTTCTTT
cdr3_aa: CASSLEGGGDTEAFF

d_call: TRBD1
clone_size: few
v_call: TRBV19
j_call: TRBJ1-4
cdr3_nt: TGTGCCAGTAGTCGTCAGACAGGGGCGAGTGAAAAACTGTTTTTT
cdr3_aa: CASSRQTGASEKLFF

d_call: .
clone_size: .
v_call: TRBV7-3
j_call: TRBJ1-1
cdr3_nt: TGTGCCAGCAGTCTGACTCGGACAGCTGAAGCTTTCTTT
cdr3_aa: CASSLTRTAEAFF

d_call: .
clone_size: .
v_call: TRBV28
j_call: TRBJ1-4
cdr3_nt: TGTGCCAGCAGTTTTGGCGGACAAACTAATGAAAAACTGTTTTTT
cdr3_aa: CASSFGGQTNEKLFF

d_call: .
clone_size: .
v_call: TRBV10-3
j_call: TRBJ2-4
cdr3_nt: TGTGCCATCAGTGATCAGAGGGCCAAAAACATTCAGTACTTC
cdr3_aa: CAISDQRAKNIQYF

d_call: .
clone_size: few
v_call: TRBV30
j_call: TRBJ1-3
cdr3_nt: TGTGCCTGGAGTGTACGAGGGGGTTCCTCTGGAAACACCATATATTTT
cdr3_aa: CAWSVRGGSSGNTIYF

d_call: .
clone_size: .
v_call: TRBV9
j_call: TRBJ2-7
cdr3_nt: TGTGCCAGCAGCGTAGGATCGGGTTTGGTGGACGAGCAGTACTTC
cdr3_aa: CASSVGSGLVDEQYF

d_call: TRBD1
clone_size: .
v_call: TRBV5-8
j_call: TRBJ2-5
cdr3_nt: TGTGCCAGCAGCTTGGAGGGACAGGACACGGAGACCCAGTACTTC
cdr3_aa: CASSLEGQDTETQYF

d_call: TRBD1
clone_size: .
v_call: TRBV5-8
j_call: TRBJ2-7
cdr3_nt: TGTGCCAGCAGCTTGGCAGGGGGCGCGATGATTGGCGAGCAGTACTTC
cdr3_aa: CASSLAGGAMIGEQYF

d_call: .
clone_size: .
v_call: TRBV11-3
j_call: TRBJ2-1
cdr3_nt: TGTGCCAGCAGCTTAGATGTAGGGGGCTCCTACAATGAGCAGTTCTTC
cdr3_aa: CASSLDVGGSYNEQFF

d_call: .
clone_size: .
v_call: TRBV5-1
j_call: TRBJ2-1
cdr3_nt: TGCGCCAGCAGCTTGACCGCAGGGGACTACAATGAGCAGTTCTTC
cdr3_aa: CASSLTAGDYNEQFF

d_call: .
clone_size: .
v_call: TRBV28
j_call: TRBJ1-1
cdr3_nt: TGTGCCAGCAGTTTGGGAGGGAGTTTTCCTGAAGCTTTCTTT
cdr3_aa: CASSLGGSFPEAFF

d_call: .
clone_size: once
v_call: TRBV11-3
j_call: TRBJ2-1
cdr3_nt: TGTGCCAGCAGCCCTAGCCGGGCCAATGAGCAGTTCTTC
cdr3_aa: CASSPSRANEQFF

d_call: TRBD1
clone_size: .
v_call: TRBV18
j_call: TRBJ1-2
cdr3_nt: TGTGCCAGCTCGCGAAATGGGGACAGCCTAACCCTAGATGGCTACACCTTC
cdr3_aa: CASSRNGDSLTLDGYTF

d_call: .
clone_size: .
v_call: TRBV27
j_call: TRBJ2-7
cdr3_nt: TGTGCCAGCAGTTTAGAATCCTCCTACGAGCAGTACTTC
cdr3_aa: CASSLESSYEQYF

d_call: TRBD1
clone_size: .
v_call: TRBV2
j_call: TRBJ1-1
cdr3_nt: TGTGCCAGCAGTGGCACAGGGGTTGGGACTGAAGCTTTCTTT
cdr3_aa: CASSGTGVGTEAFF

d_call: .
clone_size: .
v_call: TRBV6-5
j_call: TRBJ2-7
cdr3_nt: TGTGCCAGCAGTCAACAGGGTTATCCCTCCTACGAGCAGTACTTC
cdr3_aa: CASSQQGYPSYEQYF

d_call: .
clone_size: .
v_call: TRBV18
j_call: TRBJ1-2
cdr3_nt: TGTGCCAGCTCACCGTTACAGGGAATTTATGGCTACACCTTC
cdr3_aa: CASSPLQGIYGYTF

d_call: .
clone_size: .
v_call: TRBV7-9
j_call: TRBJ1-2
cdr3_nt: TGTGCCAGCAGCTTCTCAGGGGCGGATGGCTACACCTTC
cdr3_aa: CASSFSGADGYTF

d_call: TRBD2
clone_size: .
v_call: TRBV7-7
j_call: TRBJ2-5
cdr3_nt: TGTGCTAGCAGCTTCCAACTAGCGGGAAGGGAGACCCAGTACTTC
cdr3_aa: CASSFQLAGRETQYF

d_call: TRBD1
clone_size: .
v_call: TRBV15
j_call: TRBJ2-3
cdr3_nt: TGTGCCACCAGCGAGAGGGTGACAGGGGGAGCGGATACGCAGTATTTT
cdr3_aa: CATSERVTGGADTQYF

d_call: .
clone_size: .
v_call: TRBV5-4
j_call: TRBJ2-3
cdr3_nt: TGTGCCAGCAGCTTGGGCCCAGGGAAAAGAGATACGCAGTATTTT
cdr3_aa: CASSLGPGKRDTQYF

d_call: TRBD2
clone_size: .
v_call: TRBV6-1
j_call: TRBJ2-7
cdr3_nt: TGTGCCAGCAGTGAACAACCCAGGACTAGCGGGAGAGTATACGAGCAGTACTTC
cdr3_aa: CASSEQPRTSGRVYEQYF